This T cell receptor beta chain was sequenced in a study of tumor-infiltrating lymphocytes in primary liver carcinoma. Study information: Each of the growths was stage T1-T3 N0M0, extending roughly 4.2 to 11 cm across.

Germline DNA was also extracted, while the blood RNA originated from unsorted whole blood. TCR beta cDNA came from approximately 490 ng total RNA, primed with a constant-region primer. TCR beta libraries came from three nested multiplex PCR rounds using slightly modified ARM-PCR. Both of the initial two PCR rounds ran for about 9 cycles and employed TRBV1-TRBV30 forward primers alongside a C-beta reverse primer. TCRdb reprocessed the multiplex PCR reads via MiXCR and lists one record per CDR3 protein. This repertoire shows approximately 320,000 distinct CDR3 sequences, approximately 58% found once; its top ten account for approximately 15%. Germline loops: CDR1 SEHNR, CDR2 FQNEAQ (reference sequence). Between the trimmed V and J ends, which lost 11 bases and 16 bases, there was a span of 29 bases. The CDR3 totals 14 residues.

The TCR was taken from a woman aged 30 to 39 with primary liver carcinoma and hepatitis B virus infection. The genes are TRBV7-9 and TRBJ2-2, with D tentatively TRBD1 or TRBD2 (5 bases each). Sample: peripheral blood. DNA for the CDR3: TGTGCCCCCAAGGGGAAGAAGGGGACCGGGGAACCGTTTTTT. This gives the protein CAPKGKKGTGEPFF.